One T cell receptor (beta chain) is described in this entry. The antigen is undetermined. Trimming stripped 10 bases from V and 7 bases from J, with 17 bases between. This CDR3 has 13 residues. The germline CDR1 and CDR2 sequences are ENHRY and SYGVKD. This entry belongs to a study of T cell responses to AZD1222 COVID-19 vaccine. Whole-study results and caveats: Donors were chiefly white British, with a greater number of females, and clonal diversity was perhaps underestimated.

Measured with immunoSEQ multiplex PCR; TCRdb has only the in-frame clones, and not every one. The sample carries approximately 100,000 clones, about nine tenths recorded once. This sequence joins TRBV10-3 and TRBJ2-4, with D maybe TRBD2 (6 bases). The TCR was taken from an adult in good health. Sequencing was performed on peripheral blood, taken on day 0 of AZD1222 vaccination. CDR3 sequence: CATKAGGLNIQYF. CDR3 nucleotide sequence: TGTGCCACTAAGGCTGGAGGGCTGAACATTCAGTACTTC.